The sequence of this T cell receptor (beta chain) was determined in a study of T cells expressing NK-cell markers. The overall study: Sorted CD3+CD56-NKG2C+, CD3+CD56+NKG2C+ and CD3+CD56+NKG2C- T cells supplied the TCR beta repertoires. The authors sequenced eight donors, of whom seven were HCMV-seropositive and one was seronegative.

TCRdb reanalyzed the 5' RACE reads, giving one entry per CDR3 protein sequence and no DNA. This table lists about 540,000 distinct CDR3 sequences. Notes on this clonotype: The target antigen is unknown.

Germline loops: CDR1 SGHTA, CDR2 FQGTGA. The CDR3 is 14 amino acids. General study results and limits: These clonotypes additionally ranked first within the CD3+CD56-NKG2C+ fraction of several donors. Unclear, still, was the HCMV specificity of the expanded NKG2C+ T cell clones.

V and J are TRBV7-3 and TRBJ2-2; as DNA is missing, the TRBD1 call by TCRdb cannot be tested. The sequencing input was blood T cells: a sorted CD56 or NKG2C T cell subset, CD4+ or CD8+ T cells, or bulk PBMC T cells (not recorded which). The clonotype comes from a man aged 18-30 years in good health. CDR3 region: CASSLPGFGGELFF.